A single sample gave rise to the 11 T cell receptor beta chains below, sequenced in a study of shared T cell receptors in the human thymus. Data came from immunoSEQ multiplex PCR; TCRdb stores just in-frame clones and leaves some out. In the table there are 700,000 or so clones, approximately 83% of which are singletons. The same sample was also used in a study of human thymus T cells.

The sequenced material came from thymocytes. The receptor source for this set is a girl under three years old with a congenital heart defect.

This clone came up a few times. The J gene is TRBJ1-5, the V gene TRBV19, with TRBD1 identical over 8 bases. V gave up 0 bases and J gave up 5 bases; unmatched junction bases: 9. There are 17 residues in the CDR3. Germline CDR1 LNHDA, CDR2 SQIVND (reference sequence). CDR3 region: CASSIEGRQGADQPQHF. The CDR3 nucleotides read TGTGCCAGTAGTATAGAGGGCCGGCAGGGGGCTGATCAGCCCCAGCATTTT. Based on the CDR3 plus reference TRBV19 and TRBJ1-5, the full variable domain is DGGITQSPKYLFRKEGQNVTLSCEQNLNHDAMYWYRQDPGQGLRLIYYSQIVNDFQKGDIAEGYSVSREKKESFPLTVTSAQKNPTAFYLCASSIEGRQGADQPQHFGDGTRLSIL.

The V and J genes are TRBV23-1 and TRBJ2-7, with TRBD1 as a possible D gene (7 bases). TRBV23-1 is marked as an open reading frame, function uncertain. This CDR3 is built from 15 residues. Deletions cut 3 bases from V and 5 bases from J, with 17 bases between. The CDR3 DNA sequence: TGCGCCAGCAGTCATGCGGGACAGCCGATCCACGAGCAGTACTTC. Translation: CASSHAGQPIHEQYF.

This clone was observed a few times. CDR3 sequence reads: CASSEGVHGQGNYGYTF. DNA of the CDR3: TGTGCCAGCAGTGAAGGGGTCCATGGACAGGGAAACTATGGCTACACCTTC. The V and J genes are TRBV2 and TRBJ1-2; TRBD1 agrees at 8 bases. Germline assignment: CDR1 SNHLY and CDR2 FYNNEI. J was trimmed by 2 bases and V by 1 base; bases with no gene match: 9. The CDR3 covers 17 residues.

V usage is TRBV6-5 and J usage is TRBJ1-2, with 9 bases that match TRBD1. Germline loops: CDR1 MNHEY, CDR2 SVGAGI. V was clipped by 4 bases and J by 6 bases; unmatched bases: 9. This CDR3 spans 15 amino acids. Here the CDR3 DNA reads TGTGCCAGCAGTTCTCCCGGGACAGGGATAAATGGCTACACCTTC. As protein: CASSSPGTGINGYTF.

CDR3 coding DNA: TGTGCCAGCAGCGTTATACAGGGCGGGGGCACTGAAGCTTTCTTT. It is translated as CASSVIQGGGTEAFF. The genes are TRBV9 and TRBJ1-1; possible D gene TRBD1, 6 bases. CDR3 length equals 15 residues. The V gene's germline CDR1 is SGDLS and CDR2 YYNGEE. V was trimmed by 2 bases and J by 4 bases, leaving 15 bases between them.

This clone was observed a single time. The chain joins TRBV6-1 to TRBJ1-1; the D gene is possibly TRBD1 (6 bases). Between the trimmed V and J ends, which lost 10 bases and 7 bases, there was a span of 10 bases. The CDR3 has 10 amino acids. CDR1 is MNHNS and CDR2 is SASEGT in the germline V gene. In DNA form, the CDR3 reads TGTGCCATAGGGGGAGTTGAAGCTTTCTTT. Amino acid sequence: CAIGGVEAFF.

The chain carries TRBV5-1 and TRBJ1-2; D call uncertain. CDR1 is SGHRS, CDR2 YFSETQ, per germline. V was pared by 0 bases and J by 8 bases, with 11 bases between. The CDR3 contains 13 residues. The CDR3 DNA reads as TGCGCCAGCAGCTTGGGCGAGGCTAAGGGCTACACCTTC. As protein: CASSLGEAKGYTF.

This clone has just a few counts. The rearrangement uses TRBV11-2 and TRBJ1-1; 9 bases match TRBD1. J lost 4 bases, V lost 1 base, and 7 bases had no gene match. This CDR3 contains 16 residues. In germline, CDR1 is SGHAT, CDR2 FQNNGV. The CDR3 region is CASSLVWTGAGTEAFF. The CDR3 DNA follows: TGTGCCAGCAGCTTAGTCTGGACAGGGGCAGGCACTGAAGCTTTCTTT.

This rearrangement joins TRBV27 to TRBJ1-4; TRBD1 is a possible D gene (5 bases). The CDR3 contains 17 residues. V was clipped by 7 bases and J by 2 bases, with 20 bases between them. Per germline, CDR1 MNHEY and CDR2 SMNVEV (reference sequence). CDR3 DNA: TGTGCCAGCAATCGAGCGGGGCCAGCCCACACTAATGAAAAACTGTTTTTT. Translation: CASNRAGPAHTNEKLFF.

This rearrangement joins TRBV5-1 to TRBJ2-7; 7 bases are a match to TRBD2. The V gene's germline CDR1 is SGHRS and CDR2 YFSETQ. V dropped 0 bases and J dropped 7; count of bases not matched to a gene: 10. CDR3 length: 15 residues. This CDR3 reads CASSLASGGTREQYF. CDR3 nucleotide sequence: TGCGCCAGCAGCTTGGCGTCGGGAGGAACCAGGGAGCAGTACTTC. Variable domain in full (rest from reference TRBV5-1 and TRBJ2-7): KAGVTQTPRYLIKTRGQQVTLSCSPISGHRSVSWYQQTPGQGLQFLFEYFSETQRNKGNFPGRFSGRQFSNSRSEMNVSTLELGDSALYLCASSLASGGTREQYFGPGTRLTVT.

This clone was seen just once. The DNA for the CDR3 is TGCGCCAGCAGTCCGGGACAGGGTTTAACTCCCCACTCTGGAAACACCATATATTTT. Encoded protein: CASSPGQGLTPHSGNTIYF. The chain couples TRBV5-1 to TRBJ1-3; 9 nucleotides line up with TRBD1. This CDR3 is built from 19 residues. CDR1 is SGHRS and CDR2 is YFSETQ in the germline V gene. V was clipped by 5 bases and J by 0 bases; unmatched bases: 15. Full variable domain (rest looked up from reference TRBV5-1 and TRBJ1-3): KAGVTQTPRYLIKTRGQQVTLSCSPISGHRSVSWYQQTPGQGLQFLFEYFSETQRNKGNFPGRFSGRQFSNSRSEMNVSTLELGDSALYLCASSPGQGLTPHSGNTIYFGEGSWLTVV.